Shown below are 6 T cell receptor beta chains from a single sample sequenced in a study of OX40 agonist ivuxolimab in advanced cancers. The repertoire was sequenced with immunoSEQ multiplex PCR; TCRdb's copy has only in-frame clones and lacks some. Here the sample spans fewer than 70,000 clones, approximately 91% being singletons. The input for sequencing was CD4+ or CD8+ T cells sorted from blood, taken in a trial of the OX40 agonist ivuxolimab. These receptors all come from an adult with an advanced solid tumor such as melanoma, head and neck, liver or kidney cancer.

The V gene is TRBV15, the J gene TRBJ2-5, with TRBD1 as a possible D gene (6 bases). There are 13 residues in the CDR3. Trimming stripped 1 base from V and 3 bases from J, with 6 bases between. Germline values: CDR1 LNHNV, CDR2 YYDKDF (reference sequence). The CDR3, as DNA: TGTGCCACCAGCAGAGGACAGGAAGAGACCCAGTACTTC. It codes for CATSRGQEETQYF.

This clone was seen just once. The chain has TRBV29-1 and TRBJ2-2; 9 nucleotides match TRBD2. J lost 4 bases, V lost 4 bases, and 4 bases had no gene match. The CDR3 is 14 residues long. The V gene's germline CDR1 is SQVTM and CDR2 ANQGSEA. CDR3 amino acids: CSVGLSGSTGELFF. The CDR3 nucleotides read TGCAGCGTTGGTCTTAGCGGGAGCACCGGGGAGCTGTTTTTT.

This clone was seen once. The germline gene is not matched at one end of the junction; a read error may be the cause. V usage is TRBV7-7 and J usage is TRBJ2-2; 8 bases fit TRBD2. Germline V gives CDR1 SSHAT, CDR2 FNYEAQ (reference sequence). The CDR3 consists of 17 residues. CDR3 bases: TGTGCTAGCAGCCCAGGGGCGGGGGGCGTCGGCACCGGGGAGCTGTTTTTT. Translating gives CASSPGAGGVGTGELFF.

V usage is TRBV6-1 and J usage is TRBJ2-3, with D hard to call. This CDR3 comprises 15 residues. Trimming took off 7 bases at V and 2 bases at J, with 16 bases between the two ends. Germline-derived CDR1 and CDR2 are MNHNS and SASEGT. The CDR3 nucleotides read TGTGCCAGCACTCAAGGGCAGCCTACCACAGATACGCAGTATTTT. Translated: CASTQGQPTTDTQYF.

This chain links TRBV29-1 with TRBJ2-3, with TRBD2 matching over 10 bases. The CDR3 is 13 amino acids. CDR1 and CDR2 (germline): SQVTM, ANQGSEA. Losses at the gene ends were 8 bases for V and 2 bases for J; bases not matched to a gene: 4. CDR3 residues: CSLAGGDTDTQYF. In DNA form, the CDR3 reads TGCAGCTTAGCGGGGGGCGACACAGATACGCAGTATTTT.

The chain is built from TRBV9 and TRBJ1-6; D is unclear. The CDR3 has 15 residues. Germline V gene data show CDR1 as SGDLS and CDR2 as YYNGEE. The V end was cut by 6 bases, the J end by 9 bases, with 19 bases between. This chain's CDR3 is CASTSSGTTSSPLHF. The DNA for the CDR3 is TGTGCCAGCACCAGTAGTGGAACGACAAGTTCACCCCTCCACTTT.